A selection of T cell receptor beta chains follows, all from one sample in a study of T cell responses to AZD1222 COVID-19 vaccine. The repertoire was sequenced with immunoSEQ multiplex PCR; TCRdb's copy has only in-frame clones and lacks some. The repertoire consists of 95,000 to 150,000 clones, with around 83% occurring once and the leading ten covering roughly 4.4%. The sequenced sample was peripheral blood, obtained 28 days after the second AZD1222 dose. These receptors came from an adult who received the AZD1222 COVID-19 vaccine. Both conserved end residues are part of each CDR3. The D gene is left open where the match is weak. Part of the rows lack a size; the others show once, few, many or a class for expanded clones.

>TRBD1|TRBJ1-2|few|TRBV19
CASTTGGSYTF
TGTGCCAGTACGACAGGGGGCAGCTACACCTTC
>TRBD2|TRBJ2-1|.|TRBV5-1
CASSLEASGGDQFF
TGCGCCAGCAGCTTGGAGGCTAGCGGGGGTGATCAGTTCTTC
>.|TRBJ1-4|.|TRBV23-1
CASSPRAGGNEKLFF
TGCGCCAGCAGTCCCCGAGCTGGAGGTAATGAAAAACTGTTTTTT
>.|TRBJ1-4|.|TRBV5-1
CASSLAGATNEKLFF
TGCGCCAGCAGCTTGGCGGGGGCAACTAATGAAAAACTGTTTTTT
>.|TRBJ1-2|.|TRBV12-3/TRBV12-4
CASSLSRGYTF
TGTGCCAGCAGTTTAAGTAGGGGCTACACCTTC
>.|TRBJ2-1|.|TRBV29-1
CSVEDSGSYNEQFF
TGCAGCGTTGAAGATAGCGGTTCCTACAATGAGCAGTTCTTC
>.|TRBJ2-3|once|TRBV5-1
CASSSSTAPSITDTQYF
TGCGCCAGCAGCTCCTCGACAGCTCCATCGATCACAGATACGCAGTATTTT
>.|TRBJ2-3|.|TRBV3-1/TRBV3-2
CASSQDSGAPTDTQYF
TGTGCCAGCAGCCAAGATTCGGGGGCCCCCACAGATACGCAGTATTTT
>.|TRBJ2-3|.|TRBV24-1
CATSDLGVGSADTQYF
TGTGCCACCAGTGATTTGGGGGTAGGAAGCGCAGATACGCAGTATTTT
>.|TRBJ1-1|.|TRBV5-1
CASSHPQGGGTEAFF
TGCGCCAGCAGCCATCCACAGGGAGGAGGTACTGAAGCTTTCTTT
>.|TRBJ2-1|.|TRBV6-6
CASSLLGQGVNPWPRYNEQFF
TGTGCCAGCAGCCTGCTGGGGCAGGGTGTGAATCCCTGGCCCCGCTACAATGAGCAGTTCTTC
>TRBD1|TRBJ2-1|.|TRBV11-3
CASSLGRQGVRDEQFF
TGTGCCAGCAGCTTAGGACGTCAGGGGGTTAGGGATGAGCAGTTCTTC